Listed below are T cell receptor beta chains from one sample, sequenced in a study of T-cell reconstitution after alpha-beta-depleted transplantation in children. One entry per CDR3 protein, called by TCRdb with MiXCR from the PCR reads. The sample contains roughly 790,000 distinct CDR3 sequences, roughly 16% of which appear only once. The input for sequencing was PBMCs, mostly from graft donor cells, taken 360 days after TCRalphabeta/CD19-depleted stem cell transplant. Receptor source: a male patient aged 10 to 17 who had a stem cell transplant for acute lymphoblastic leukemia, so the T cells may come from the graft donor. Each CDR3 is given with its conserved first and last residue. A D gene is named only where the DNA matches it firmly. Some rows have no size entry. The others give once, few or many, or a class for an expanded clone.

d_call: NA; j_call: TRBJ2-5; v_call: TRBV5-1; clone_size: few; cdr3_nt: TGCGCCAGCAGCTCGGCCATAACCTGGGAACAAGAGACCCAGTACTTC; cdr3_aa: CASSSAITWEQETQYF
d_call: NA; j_call: TRBJ1-5; v_call: TRBV7-9; clone_size: NA; cdr3_nt: TGTGCCAGCAGCTTCGGGAGGGACCCCAATCAGCCCCAGCATTTT; cdr3_aa: CASSFGRDPNQPQHF
d_call: NA; j_call: TRBJ2-3; v_call: TRBV29-1; clone_size: NA; cdr3_nt: TGCAGCGTCGACATTCCCCCGGAGGGCACAGATACGCAGTATTTT; cdr3_aa: CSVDIPPEGTDTQYF
d_call: NA; j_call: TRBJ1-1; v_call: TRBV12-3/TRBV12-4; clone_size: few; cdr3_nt: TGTGCCAGCAGTTTTGTCCGGGGGTACACTGAAGCTTTCTTT; cdr3_aa: CASSFVRGYTEAFF
d_call: NA; j_call: TRBJ2-6; v_call: TRBV27; clone_size: NA; cdr3_nt: TGTGCCAGCAGTTATCTGGACAGCCCTTCTGGGGCCAACGTCCTGACTTTC; cdr3_aa: CASSYLDSPSGANVLTF
d_call: TRBD1; j_call: TRBJ2-5; v_call: TRBV4-2; clone_size: few; cdr3_nt: TGTGCCAGCAGCCAAGATGAGGGACAGGGGGGAGCCGGAACGGCCCAGTACTTC; cdr3_aa: CASSQDEGQGGAGTAQYF
d_call: NA; j_call: TRBJ2-1; v_call: TRBV15; clone_size: many; cdr3_nt: TGTGCCACCAGCAGTAATCCGGGACGAAGGGATGAGCAGTTCTTC; cdr3_aa: CATSSNPGRRDEQFF
d_call: NA; j_call: TRBJ1-2; v_call: TRBV3-1; clone_size: few; cdr3_nt: TGTGCCAGCAGCCAAGTGCAGTGGAGCTATGGCTACACCTTC; cdr3_aa: CASSQVQWSYGYTF
d_call: NA; j_call: TRBJ2-1; v_call: TRBV5-1; clone_size: NA; cdr3_nt: TGCGCCAGCATTTCGCCCGCGTCTAGGGGGTATGAGCAGTTCTTC; cdr3_aa: CASISPASRGYEQFF
d_call: TRBD2; j_call: TRBJ2-5; v_call: TRBV15; clone_size: NA; cdr3_nt: TGTGCCACCAGCAGAGATTTGCTAGCGGGAGCTCGGCCAGAGACCCAGTACTTC; cdr3_aa: CATSRDLLAGARPETQYF
d_call: TRBD2; j_call: TRBJ2-1; v_call: TRBV20-1; clone_size: NA; cdr3_nt: TGCAGTGCTAGAGTGTACTTAGCGCGGGGGGCGAGGGATGAGCAGTTCTTC; cdr3_aa: CSARVYLARGARDEQFF
d_call: NA; j_call: TRBJ1-2; v_call: TRBV2; clone_size: few; cdr3_nt: TGTGCCAGCAGTGACTTTTCTTCCTATGGCTACACCTTC; cdr3_aa: CASSDFSSYGYTF
d_call: NA; j_call: TRBJ2-3; v_call: TRBV11-1; clone_size: NA; cdr3_nt: TGTGCCAGCAGCTTCCTACTGAGACACTTCACAGATACGCAGTATTTT; cdr3_aa: CASSFLLRHFTDTQYF
d_call: NA; j_call: TRBJ1-2; v_call: TRBV27; clone_size: NA; cdr3_nt: TGTGCCAGCAGCCCGACAGGCGGACTTTATGGCTACACCTTC; cdr3_aa: CASSPTGGLYGYTF
d_call: NA; j_call: TRBJ1-1; v_call: TRBV9; clone_size: NA; cdr3_nt: TGTGCCAGCAGCGTCGCAGGGATGGGGGGGACTGAAGCTTTCTTT; cdr3_aa: CASSVAGMGGTEAFF
d_call: NA; j_call: TRBJ2-3; v_call: TRBV9; clone_size: NA; cdr3_nt: TGTGCCAGCAGCGACCAGGGTATAGCAGATACGCAGTATTTT; cdr3_aa: CASSDQGIADTQYF
d_call: NA; j_call: TRBJ2-5; v_call: TRBV30; clone_size: NA; cdr3_nt: TGTGCCTGGAGGAGGGGCCAAGAGACCCAGTACTTC; cdr3_aa: CAWRRGQETQYF
d_call: NA; j_call: TRBJ2-1; v_call: TRBV5-4; clone_size: NA; cdr3_nt: TGTGCCAGCAGCTTGCAGGGGGAGGACATGGAGCAGTTCTTC; cdr3_aa: CASSLQGEDMEQFF
d_call: TRBD2; j_call: TRBJ2-7; v_call: TRBV7-8; clone_size: NA; cdr3_nt: TGTGCCAGCAGCCCCCATAGCGGGCTCCTTACCTACGAGCAGTACTTC; cdr3_aa: CASSPHSGLLTYEQYF
d_call: NA; j_call: TRBJ2-1; v_call: TRBV4-1; clone_size: few; cdr3_nt: TGCGCCAGCAGGCCATTACTGACAGGACGGGATGAGCAGTTCTTC; cdr3_aa: CASRPLLTGRDEQFF
d_call: NA; j_call: TRBJ2-3; v_call: TRBV5-1; clone_size: NA; cdr3_nt: TGCGCCAGCAGCCGAGACATAGATACGCAGTATTTT; cdr3_aa: CASSRDIDTQYF
d_call: NA; j_call: TRBJ2-2; v_call: TRBV20-1; clone_size: NA; cdr3_nt: TGCAGTGCTAGAGATCCTTTTCGTTCGCCCGGGGAGCTGTTTTTT; cdr3_aa: CSARDPFRSPGELFF
d_call: NA; j_call: TRBJ2-4; v_call: TRBV4-1; clone_size: few; cdr3_nt: TGCGCCAGCAGCCAAGATCAAGGATGGGGAAGATACAAAAACATTCAGTACTTC; cdr3_aa: CASSQDQGWGRYKNIQYF
d_call: NA; j_call: TRBJ2-7; v_call: TRBV29-1; clone_size: many; cdr3_nt: TGCAGCGTTGCCTCGGGTTTCTTTTGGGGGGAGCAGTACTTC; cdr3_aa: CSVASGFFWGEQYF
d_call: TRBD1; j_call: TRBJ2-3; v_call: TRBV7-3; clone_size: NA; cdr3_nt: TGTGCCAGCAGCGCGAGGACAGGGGTTGGCACAGATACGCAGTATTTT; cdr3_aa: CASSARTGVGTDTQYF
d_call: TRBD2; j_call: TRBJ2-1; v_call: TRBV6-5; clone_size: many; cdr3_nt: TGTGCCAGCAGTTACACCGGACTAGCGGGAATCTACAATGAGCAGTTCTTC; cdr3_aa: CASSYTGLAGIYNEQFF
d_call: TRBD1; j_call: TRBJ2-1; v_call: TRBV18; clone_size: NA; cdr3_nt: TGTGCCAGCTCAGCACGGACAGGGACAAGCTACAATGAGCAGTTCTTC; cdr3_aa: CASSARTGTSYNEQFF
d_call: TRBD2; j_call: TRBJ2-5; v_call: TRBV5-1; clone_size: few; cdr3_nt: TGCGCCAGCAGCTTGGGCCCACTAGCGGGAGAAGAGACCCAGTACTTC; cdr3_aa: CASSLGPLAGEETQYF
d_call: NA; j_call: TRBJ1-5; v_call: TRBV20-1; clone_size: NA; cdr3_nt: TGCAGTGCTGCACGCTCATTCAATCAGCCCCAGCATTTT; cdr3_aa: CSAARSFNQPQHF
d_call: NA; j_call: TRBJ2-3; v_call: TRBV7-3; clone_size: NA; cdr3_nt: TGTGCCAGCAGCTTCGGCCCAGACTTACGCACAGATACGCAGTATTTT; cdr3_aa: CASSFGPDLRTDTQYF
d_call: NA; j_call: TRBJ2-5; v_call: TRBV5-1; clone_size: many; cdr3_nt: TGCGCCAGCAGGCGGGGTGGAGAGACCCAGTACTTC; cdr3_aa: CASRRGGETQYF
d_call: NA; j_call: TRBJ1-4; v_call: TRBV18; clone_size: many; cdr3_nt: TGTGCCAGCTCACCGCGACGCATAACTAATGAAAAACTGTTTTTT; cdr3_aa: CASSPRRITNEKLFF
d_call: NA; j_call: TRBJ2-7; v_call: TRBV7-6; clone_size: few; cdr3_nt: TGTGCCAGCAGCCTGTACCCGGGGACCACCTACGAGCAGTACTTC; cdr3_aa: CASSLYPGTTYEQYF
d_call: TRBD1; j_call: TRBJ1-5; v_call: TRBV3-1; clone_size: NA; cdr3_nt: TGTGCCAGCAGCCCGCGATCAGACAGGGTGATACAGCCCCAGCATTTT; cdr3_aa: CASSPRSDRVIQPQHF
d_call: NA; j_call: TRBJ2-7; v_call: TRBV7-6; clone_size: NA; cdr3_nt: TGTGCCAGCAGTGTGTCCGGTGACGAGCAGTACTTC; cdr3_aa: CASSVSGDEQYF
d_call: TRBD2; j_call: TRBJ2-5; v_call: TRBV29-1; clone_size: NA; cdr3_nt: TGCAGCGTATGGACTAGCGGGAGCGAGACCCAGTACTTC; cdr3_aa: CSVWTSGSETQYF
d_call: NA; j_call: TRBJ2-1; v_call: TRBV5-1; clone_size: few; cdr3_nt: TGCGCCAGCAGCCACGGGACCCATTACAATGAGCAGTTCTTC; cdr3_aa: CASSHGTHYNEQFF
d_call: NA; j_call: TRBJ1-3; v_call: TRBV5-1; clone_size: many; cdr3_nt: TGCGCCAGCAGCTTATACAGGAACTCTGGAAACACCATATATTTT; cdr3_aa: CASSLYRNSGNTIYF
d_call: TRBD2; j_call: TRBJ2-1; v_call: TRBV11-3; clone_size: once; cdr3_nt: TGTGCCAGCAGCTTAGTAGCGGGCTCGAGCTCCTACAATGAGCAGTTCTTC; cdr3_aa: CASSLVAGSSSYNEQFF
d_call: NA; j_call: TRBJ2-1; v_call: TRBV12-3/TRBV12-4; clone_size: NA; cdr3_nt: TGTGCCAGCAACGGAGAACCGGGACTGTCAAATGAGCAGTTCTTC; cdr3_aa: CASNGEPGLSNEQFF